This T cell receptor (beta chain) emerged from a study of PD-1 blockade in mismatch repair-deficient tumors. About the study: Patients had around 12 mismatch repair-deficient cancer types, all previously treated and progressing.

This clone was recorded a few times. Its antigen is still unknown. This CDR3 has 14 residues. Germline CDR1 reads SGDLS; CDR2 reads YYNGEE. J lost 3 bases, V lost 5 bases, and 3 bases had no gene match. All patients were mismatch repair deficient, assessed by either PCR or immunohistochemistry. A few pembrolizumab responders had their TCRs sequenced. Points from the study as a whole: Tumor-resident clones, often undetectable pretreatment in blood, expanded then contracted after pembrolizumab.

The repertoire was sequenced with immunoSEQ multiplex PCR; TCRdb's copy has only in-frame clones and lacks some. The data hold around 49,000 clones, with around 77% observed a single time. This TCR was recovered from an adult with mismatch repair-deficient cancer. The rearrangement uses TRBV9 and TRBJ2-5; the match to TRBD2 covers 11 bases. Here the sequenced sample was PBMCs, taken before pembrolizumab treatment. CDR3 amino acids: CASSYSGREETQYF. The DNA of the CDR3 is TGTGCCAGCAGTTATAGCGGGAGGGAAGAGACCCAGTACTTC.